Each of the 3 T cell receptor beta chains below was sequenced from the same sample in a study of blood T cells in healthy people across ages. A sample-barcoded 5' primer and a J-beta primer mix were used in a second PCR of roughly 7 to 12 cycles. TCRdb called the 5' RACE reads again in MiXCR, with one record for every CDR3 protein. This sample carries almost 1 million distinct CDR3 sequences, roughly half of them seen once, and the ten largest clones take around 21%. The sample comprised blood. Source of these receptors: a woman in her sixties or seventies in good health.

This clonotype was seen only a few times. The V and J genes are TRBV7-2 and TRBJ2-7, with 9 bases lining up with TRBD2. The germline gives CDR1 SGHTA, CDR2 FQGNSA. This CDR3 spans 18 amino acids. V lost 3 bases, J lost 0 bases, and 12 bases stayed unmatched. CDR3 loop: CASSLRGTSRHFSYEQYF. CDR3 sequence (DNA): TGTGCCAGCAGCTTGCGAGGGACTAGCCGACACTTCTCCTACGAGCAGTACTTC.

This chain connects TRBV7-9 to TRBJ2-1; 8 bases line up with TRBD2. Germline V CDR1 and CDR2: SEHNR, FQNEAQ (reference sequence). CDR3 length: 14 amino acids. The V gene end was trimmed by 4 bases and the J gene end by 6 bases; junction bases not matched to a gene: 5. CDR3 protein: CASSYLGLGNEQFF. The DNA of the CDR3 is TGTGCCAGCAGCTACTTGGGACTAGGCAATGAGCAGTTCTTC.

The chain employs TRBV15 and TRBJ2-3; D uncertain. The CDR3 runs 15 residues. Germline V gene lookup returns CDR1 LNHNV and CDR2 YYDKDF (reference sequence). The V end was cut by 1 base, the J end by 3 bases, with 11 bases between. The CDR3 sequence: CATSRGVEITDTQYF. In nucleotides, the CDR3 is TGTGCCACCAGCAGAGGGGTCGAGATAACAGATACGCAGTATTTT.